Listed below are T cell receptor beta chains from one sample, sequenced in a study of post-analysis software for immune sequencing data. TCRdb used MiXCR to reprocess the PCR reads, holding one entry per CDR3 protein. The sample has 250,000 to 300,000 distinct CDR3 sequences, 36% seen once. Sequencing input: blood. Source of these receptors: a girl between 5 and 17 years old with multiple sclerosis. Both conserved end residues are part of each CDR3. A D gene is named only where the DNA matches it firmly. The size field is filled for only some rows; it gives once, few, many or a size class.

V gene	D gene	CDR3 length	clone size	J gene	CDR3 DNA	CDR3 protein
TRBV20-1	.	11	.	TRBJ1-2	TGCAGCCTGAGGGGGGGAAGTGGCTACACCTTC	CSLRGGSGYTF
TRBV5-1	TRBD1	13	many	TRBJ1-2	TGCGCCAGCAGCTGGGACAGGGGAGACGGCTACACCTTC	CASSWDRGDGYTF
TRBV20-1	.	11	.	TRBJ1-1	TGCAGTGCTTGGAAAGACACTGAAGCTTTCTTT	CSAWKDTEAFF
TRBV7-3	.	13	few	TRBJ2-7	TGTGCCAGCAGCTTAAACAGGGATGGCGAGCAGTACTTC	CASSLNRDGEQYF
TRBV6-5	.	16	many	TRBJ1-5	TGTGCCAGCAGTTCCATCCAGGGCCAGGGCAATCAGCCCCAGCATTTT	CASSSIQGQGNQPQHF
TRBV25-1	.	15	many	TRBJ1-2	TGTGCCAGCAGTGGGGGCAGGGTCCTACTTGGTGGCTACACCTTC	CASSGGRVLLGGYTF
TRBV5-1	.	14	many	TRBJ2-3	TGCGCCAGCAGCTTACGACAGGATCGAGATACGCAGTATTTT	CASSLRQDRDTQYF
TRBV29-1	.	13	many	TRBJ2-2	TGCAGCGTTCGGACTCCAAACACCGGGGAGCTGTTTTTT	CSVRTPNTGELFF
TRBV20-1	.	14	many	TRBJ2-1	TGCAGTGCTACCCCGGTGGGCCGGAGCATTGAGCAGTTCTTC	CSATPVGRSIEQFF
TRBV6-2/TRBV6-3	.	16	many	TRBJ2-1	TGTGCCACCCGCGGTAAGGCCGAACGCCATCGGAATGAGCAGTTCTTC	CATRGKAERHRNEQFF
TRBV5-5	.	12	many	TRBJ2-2	TGTGCCAGCAGCTTGATAAACGGGGAGCTGTTTTTT	CASSLINGELFF
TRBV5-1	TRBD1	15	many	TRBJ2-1	TGCGCCAGCAGCTTGTTAGCGGACAGGGTCAATGAGCAGTTCTTC	CASSLLADRVNEQFF
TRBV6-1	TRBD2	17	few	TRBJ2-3	TGTGCCAGCAGTGTCGGAGCGGGGGAGGGGGTCACAGATACGCAGTATTTT	CASSVGAGEGVTDTQYF
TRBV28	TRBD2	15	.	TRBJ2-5	TGTGCCAGCAGTTCATCGGGGACTAAGTCGGAGACCCAGTACTTC	CASSSSGTKSETQYF
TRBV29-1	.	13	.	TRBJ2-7	TGCAGCGTTGAATTTCCGGATACCTACGAGCAGTACTTC	CSVEFPDTYEQYF
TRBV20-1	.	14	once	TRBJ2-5	TGCAGTGCTAGGGGGGGTCTAGGAGTAAATGAGCAGTACTTC	CSARGGLGVNEQYF
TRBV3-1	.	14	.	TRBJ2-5	TGTGCCAGCAGCGTGCAGGGGGGTTTGGAGACCCAGTACTTC	CASSVQGGLETQYF
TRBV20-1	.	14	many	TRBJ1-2	TGCAGTGCTAGGCCAGTGGGAAACAACTATGGCTACACCTTC	CSARPVGNNYGYTF